Shown below are 20 T cell receptor beta chains from a single sample sequenced in a study of technical replicates of blood from a handful of donors. The assay was immunoSEQ multiplex PCR, and TCRdb's table has in-frame clones only and misses some. The top ten hold around 11% of the sample, which has about 14,000 clones, 80% to 90% seen once. Sample: PBMCs. Receptors were obtained from a human donor in good health.

V is TRBV5-4 and J is TRBJ2-1; TRBD2 matches at 7 bases. The CDR3 extends over 18 amino acids. CDR1 SGHNT and CDR2 YYREEE come from the germline V gene (reference sequence). J was trimmed by 2 bases and V by 1 base; bases with no gene match: 12. CDR3 bases: TGTGCCAGCAGCTTGCCACAAGAACATGGACTAGCCTACAATGAGCAGTTCTTC. This sequence encodes CASSLPQEHGLAYNEQFF. Based on the CDR3 plus reference TRBV5-4 and TRBJ2-1, the full variable domain is ETGVTQSPTHLIKTRGQQVTLRCSSQSGHNTVSWYQQALGQGPQFIFQYYREEENGRGNFPPRFSGLQFPNYSSELNVNALELDDSALYLCASSLPQEHGLAYNEQFFGPGTRLTVL.

This sequence joins TRBV30 and TRBJ2-7; TRBD2 matches at 7 bases. This CDR3 is built from 13 residues. The V gene's germline CDR1 is GTSNPN and CDR2 SVGIG (reference sequence). The V gene end was trimmed by 0 bases and the J gene end by 5 bases; junction bases not matched to a gene: 4. In DNA form, the CDR3 reads TGTGCCTGGAGTGTCAGTGCGGGAGACGAGCAGTACTTC. Amino acids: CAWSVSAGDEQYF.

The genes are TRBV9 and TRBJ2-2; 12 positions agree with TRBD1. With V trimmed by 4 bases and J by 5 bases, 6 bases remained unmatched. Germline assignment: CDR1 SGDLS and CDR2 YYNGEE. This CDR3 has 16 residues. CDR3 amino acids: CASSLGQGANTGELFF. CDR3 nucleotide sequence: TGTGCCAGCAGCTTGGGACAGGGGGCAAATACCGGGGAGCTGTTTTTT.

The rearrangement uses TRBV6-5 and TRBJ1-5, with D unresolved. V shed 5 bases and J shed 1 base, with 9 bases lying between them. Germline CDR1 MNHEY, CDR2 SVGAGI. The length of the CDR3 is 14 residues. CDR3 DNA sequence: TGTGCCAGCAGTCCGACTGGGAGCAATCAGCCCCAGCATTTT. This translates into CASSPTGSNQPQHF.

The DNA for the CDR3 is TGCGCCAGCAGCCAAGAACAGAAAAGAATTGGCACAGATACGCAGTATTTT. Translated, it gives CASSQEQKRIGTDTQYF. J is TRBJ2-3 and V is TRBV4-1; D gene ambiguous. Trimming pared 0 bases from V and 1 base from J, leaving 14 bases between. Per the germline V gene, CDR1 is MGHRA and CDR2 is YSYEKL. The CDR3 runs to 17 residues.

The chain employs TRBV5-1 and TRBJ2-2; D might be TRBD2 (5 bases). The germline V gene has CDR1 SGHRS and CDR2 YFSETQ. CDR3 size: 15 residues. Trimming shortened V by 0 bases and J by 5 bases, and 11 bases separated the two germline ends. For the CDR3, the DNA is TGCGCCAGCAGCTTGGGTGTTTCGGGGACCGGGGAGCTGTTTTTT. Encoded protein: CASSLGVSGTGELFF.

The CDR3 loop reads CASSSSFRTDSNTEAFF. The CDR3 region has the DNA TGCGCCAGCAGCTCTTCTTTCCGGACAGATAGTAATACTGAAGCTTTCTTT. This chain uses TRBV5-1 with TRBJ1-1; TRBD1 is a possible D gene (6 bases). V was trimmed by 3 bases and J by 5 bases, leaving 23 bases between them. The germline gives CDR1 SGHRS, CDR2 YFSETQ. The CDR3 loop spans 17 amino acids.

The rearrangement uses TRBV6-1 and TRBJ1-1, with D unclear. The germline V and J ends were trimmed by 8 bases and 1 base, with 11 bases remaining between them. The CDR3 is made up of 13 amino acids. Germline loops: CDR1 MNHNS, CDR2 SASEGT. For the CDR3, the DNA is TGTGCCAGCGTTGAACACCGGAACACTGAAGCTTTCTTT. Translated, it gives CASVEHRNTEAFF.

The chain joins TRBV11-3 to TRBJ2-1, with TRBD1 as a possible D gene (6 bases). The CDR3 spans 14 residues. CDR1 and CDR2 (germline): SGHNT, YENEEA. With 4 bases removed from V and 4 bases from J, the gap between germline ends came to 11 bases. CDR3 sequence: CASSSGTTYNEQFF. In nucleotides, the CDR3 is TGTGCCAGCAGCTCCGGGACAACTTACAATGAGCAGTTCTTC.

This sequence joins TRBV10-3 and TRBJ2-1; TRBD1 matches 7 bases. Germline V gene sequence: CDR1 ENHRY, CDR2 SYGVKD. The CDR3 has 15 residues. Unmatched junction bases numbered 7, after V lost 4 bases and J lost 4 bases. CDR3 protein: CAISVDREPYNEQFF. The CDR3 bases are TGTGCCATCAGTGTAGACAGGGAACCTTACAATGAGCAGTTCTTC.

This chain connects TRBV2 to TRBJ2-3; TRBD2 is a possible D gene (5 bases). V was trimmed by 7 bases and J by 6 bases, leaving 17 bases between them. The CDR3 loop spans 14 amino acids. Germline CDR1 and CDR2: SNHLY and FYNNEI. The CDR3 region has the DNA TGTGCCAGCAAAGGACTGACTACGCTGGATACGCAGTATTTT. It encodes CASKGLTTLDTQYF.

This clone was seen more than once but under ten times. V usage is TRBV19 and J usage is TRBJ2-2; D is uncertain. From germline, CDR1 is LNHDA and CDR2 SQIVND (reference sequence). Trimming stripped 3 bases from V and 7 bases from J, with 12 bases between. The CDR3 contains 14 residues. The CDR3 DNA is TGTGCCAGTAGTATTATGGTCCAGGTCGGGGAGCTGTTTTTT. It translates to CASSIMVQVGELFF.

The rearrangement uses TRBV2 and TRBJ2-7; D may be TRBD2 (8 bases). The CDR3 has 18 amino acids. In germline, CDR1 is SNHLY, CDR2 FYNNEI. Trimming removed 7 bases from V and 2 bases from J, with 27 bases in between. The CDR3 region is CASTPDRSPGTRAYEQYF. The CDR3 nucleotides read TGTGCCAGCACTCCGGACAGGTCCCCCGGGACTAGGGCCTACGAGCAGTACTTC.

The chain employs TRBV25-1 and TRBJ1-1; D is perhaps TRBD1 (5 bases). V lost 6 bases and J lost 4, with 9 bases in between. Germline-derived CDR1 and CDR2 are MGHDK and SYGVNS. The CDR3 contains 12 residues. As DNA, the CDR3 is TGTGCCAGCAGCAAAGGGGTCACTGAAGCTTTCTTT. As protein: CASSKGVTEAFF.

This chain links TRBV19 with TRBJ2-1; D call uncertain. Germline loops: CDR1 LNHDA, CDR2 SQIVND (reference sequence). V was cut by 5 bases and J by 10 bases, with 15 bases left in between. This CDR3 is 13 amino acids long. The CDR3 coding sequence is TGTGCCAGTAGTCCGCCAATGGTTAGCGAGCAGTTCTTC. This translates into CASSPPMVSEQFF. The full variable domain, with the rest looked up from reference TRBV19 and TRBJ2-1, is DGGITQSPKYLFRKEGQNVTLSCEQNLNHDAMYWYRQDPGQGLRLIYYSQIVNDFQKGDIAEGYSVSREKKESFPLTVTSAQKNPTAFYLCASSPPMVSEQFFGPGTRLTVL.

The V gene is TRBV27, the J gene TRBJ1-4; the D gene is possibly TRBD1 (6 bases). With 6 bases removed from V and 5 bases from J, the gap between germline ends came to 13 bases. CDR3 length equals 14 residues. CDR1 is MNHEY and CDR2 is SMNVEV in the germline V gene (reference sequence). CDR3 sequence (DNA): TGTGCCAGCAGAGACCCTCAGGGGAATGAAAAACTGTTTTTT. Translating it yields CASRDPQGNEKLFF.

The chain couples TRBV7-6 to TRBJ2-5; 11 bases line up with TRBD2. Germline-derived CDR1 and CDR2 are SGHVS and FNYEAQ. The CDR3 has 17 amino acids. The V segment lost 2 bases and the J segment 1 base; nucleotides outside the gene matches: 6. The chain's CDR3 is CASSLLASGGIQETQYF. The CDR3 DNA reads as TGTGCCAGCAGCTTATTGGCTAGCGGGGGGATCCAAGAGACCCAGTACTTC.

This clone was detected only once. The chain has TRBV5-8 and TRBJ2-1, with D possibly being TRBD1 (5 bases). The CDR3 extends over 19 amino acids. CDR1 and CDR2 (germline): SGHTS, YDEGEE. V lost 2 bases and J lost 1, with 22 bases in between. The CDR3 bases are TGTGCCAGCAGCTTCATCAGGGCCCGCCTTACCCGGTCCTACAATGAGCAGTTCTTC. Amino acids: CASSFIRARLTRSYNEQFF.

This clone has just a few counts. The CDR3: CASSPSGLAGGTGELFF. The CDR3 DNA is TGTGCCAGTAGTCCCTCGGGACTAGCGGGAGGAACCGGGGAGCTGTTTTTT. The V gene is TRBV19, the J gene TRBJ2-2; 15 positions agree with TRBD2. The CDR3 has 17 amino acids. V trimming: 5 bases; J trimming: 5 bases; junction bases outside the gene matches: 6. Germline loops: CDR1 LNHDA, CDR2 SQIVND (reference sequence). The variable domain in full, completed from reference TRBV19 and TRBJ2-2, reads DGGITQSPKYLFRKEGQNVTLSCEQNLNHDAMYWYRQDPGQGLRLIYYSQIVNDFQKGDIAEGYSVSREKKESFPLTVTSAQKNPTAFYLCASSPSGLAGGTGELFFGEGSRLTVL.

The J gene is TRBJ1-1, the V gene TRBV7-9; 8 bases match TRBD1. The length of the CDR3 is 16 residues. From germline, CDR1 is SEHNR and CDR2 FQNEAQ (reference sequence). Trimming at V came to 3 bases and at J to 1 base, leaving 7 bases not matched to a gene. The CDR3 sequence: CASSFSPGTGNTEAFF. The CDR3 nucleotides are TGTGCCAGCAGCTTCAGTCCCGGGACAGGGAACACTGAAGCTTTCTTT.